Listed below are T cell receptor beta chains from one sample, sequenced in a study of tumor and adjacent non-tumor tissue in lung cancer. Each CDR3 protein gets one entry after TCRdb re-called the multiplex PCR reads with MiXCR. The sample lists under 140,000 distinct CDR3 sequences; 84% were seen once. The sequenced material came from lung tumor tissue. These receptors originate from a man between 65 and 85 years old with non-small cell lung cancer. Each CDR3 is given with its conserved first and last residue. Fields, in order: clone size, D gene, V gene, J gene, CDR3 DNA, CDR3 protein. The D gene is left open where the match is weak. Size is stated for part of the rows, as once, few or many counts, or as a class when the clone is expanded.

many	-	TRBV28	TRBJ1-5	TGTGCCAGCAGTTTGGGGGGAGATCAGCCCCAGCATTTT	CASSLGGDQPQHF
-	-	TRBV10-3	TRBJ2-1	TGTGCCATCATGTCTAGCCGGCTCAATGAGCAGTTCTTC	CAIMSSRLNEQFF
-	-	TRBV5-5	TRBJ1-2	TGTGCCAGCAACTTAGGGGCCCGCGACCTCTATAGCTGCACCTTC	CASNLGARDLYSCTF
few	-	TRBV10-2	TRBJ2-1	TGCGCCAGCAGGTCCCCGGGACCCTCCTCTCACGAGCAGTCCTTC	CASRSPGPSSHEQSF
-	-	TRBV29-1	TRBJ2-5	TGCAGAATTGAAGTAGCGAGAACGCAAGAGACCCAGTACTTC	CRIEVARTQETQYF
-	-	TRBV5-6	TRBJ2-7	TGTACCGGCAGCTCGGGGGCAACCTACGAGCAGTACTTC	CTGSSGATYEQYF
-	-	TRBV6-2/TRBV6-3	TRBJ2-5	TGTGCGAGCTCCTGGGCGGCGTGGGAGACCCAGTACTTC	CASSWAAWETQYF
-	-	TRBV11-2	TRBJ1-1	TGTGCCAGCAGCTTAGCGGAGATGGGGATGAACAATAAAGTTTTCTTT	CASSLAEMGMNNKVFF
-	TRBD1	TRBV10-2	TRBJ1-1	TGCACCAGCAGTGACAGGGGCACTGAAGCTTTCTTT	CTSSDRGTEAFF
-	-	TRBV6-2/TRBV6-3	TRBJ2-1	TGTTCCAGTAACAGAGGCGGTTACAATGAGCACTTCTTT	CSSNRGGYNEHFF
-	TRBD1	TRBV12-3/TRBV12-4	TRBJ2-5	TGTGCCAGCAGTTTAACTCGAGACAGGGATGAGACCCAGTACTTC	CASSLTRDRDETQYF
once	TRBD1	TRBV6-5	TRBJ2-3	TGTGCCAGCAGCAGTCCGGACAGGGGCACGGATACGCAGTATTTT	CASSSPDRGTDTQYF
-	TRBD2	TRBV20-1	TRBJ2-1	TGCAGTCATAGACCTAGCGGGTGGATCGTAGATGAGCAGTTCTTC	CSHRPSGWIVDEQFF
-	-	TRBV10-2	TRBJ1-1	TGCGCCAGCTGGGGCAGGGGCTTTGAAGCTTTCTTT	CASWGRGFEAFF
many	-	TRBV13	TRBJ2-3	TGTGCCAGCAGCCAAAGCGGAGCGGTAGCAGATACGCAGTATTTT	CASSQSGAVADTQYF
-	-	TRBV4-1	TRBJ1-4	TGTGCCAGCAGACGGGAAAAAACAACTAATGAAAAACTGTTTTTT	CASRREKTTNEKLFF
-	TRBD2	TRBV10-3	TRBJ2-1	TGTCCCATAAGGTCCCACACTAGCGGGAGTTACAATGAGCAGTTCTTC	CPIRSHTSGSYNEQFF
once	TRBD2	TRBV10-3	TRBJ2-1	TGTGTCATCAGGTCCCACACTAGCGGGAGTTACAATGAGCAGTTGTTC	CVIRSHTSGSYNEQLF
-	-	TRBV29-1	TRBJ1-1	TGCAGCGTTGAAGGCGGGGTAACCTTAGTCACTTTCTTT	CSVEGGVTLVTFF
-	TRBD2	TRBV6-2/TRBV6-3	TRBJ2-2	TGTGCCGACAGTCTAGGACTAGTGGGAGTATCCGGGGAGCTGTTTTTT	CADSLGLVGVSGELFF
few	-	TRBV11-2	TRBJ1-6	TGTGCCAGCAGCTTAGGGGGGAGTAGAAATTTACCCTTCCACTTT	CASSLGGSRNLPFHF
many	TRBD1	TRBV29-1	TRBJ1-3	TGCAGCGTTCGAGCGGGACAGCACTCTGGAAACACCATATATTTT	CSVRAGQHSGNTIYF